This is a list of T cell receptor beta chains from one sample in a study of cytomegalovirus exposure and HLA in healthy donors. The assay was immunoSEQ multiplex PCR, and TCRdb's table has in-frame clones only and misses some. The table records about 200,000 clones, about 77% of them present only once. Material: PBMCs. The source is a woman in her twenties or thirties in good health and CMV-seronegative. CDR3s include the opening cysteine and the closing phenylalanine or tryptophan. A D gene is named only where the DNA matches it firmly. Only some rows state a clone size, as once, few, many or a class for expanded clones.

d_call	j_call	v_call	clone_size	cdr3_aa	cdr3_nt
TRBD1	TRBJ1-4	TRBV30	NA	CAWTRTGGVSANEKLFF	TGTGCCTGGACGCGAACAGGGGGCGTATCAGCGAATGAAAAACTGTTTTTT
NA	TRBJ2-3	TRBV28	NA	CASTGGQSRRTQYF	TGTGCCAGCACCGGGGGTCAGAGCCGACGTACGCAGTATTTT
TRBD2	TRBJ2-7	TRBV4-2	NA	CASSQDLRETYEQYF	TGTGCCAGCAGCCAAGATCTGCGGGAGACCTACGAGCAGTACTTC
NA	TRBJ1-6	TRBV27	NA	CASGYRVNNSPLHF	TGTGCCAGCGGCTACAGGGTCAATAATTCACCCCTCCACTTT
TRBD2	TRBJ2-3	TRBV7-2	NA	CASSLAGGTDTQYF	TGTGCCAGCAGCCTAGCGGGAGGGACAGATACGCAGTATTTT
NA	TRBJ2-7	TRBV5-1	NA	CASSLEGVTYEQYF	TGCGCCAGCAGCTTGGAGGGGGTAACCTACGAGCAGTACTTC
NA	TRBJ1-4	TRBV15	once	CATSRDYADEKLFF	TGTGCCACCAGCAGAGATTATGCGGATGAAAAACTGTTTTTT
TRBD2	TRBJ2-7	TRBV5-1	few	CASSLARPSGDEQYF	TGCGCCAGCAGCTTGGCCAGGCCTAGCGGGGACGAGCAGTACTTC
NA	TRBJ2-5	TRBV7-9	NA	CASSLTGLQETQYF	TGTGCCAGCAGCTTAACAGGTCTCCAAGAGACCCAGTACTTC
NA	TRBJ2-1	TRBV11-2	NA	CASSLALIYSKNYNEQFF	TGTGCCAGCAGCTTAGCCCTAATCTATTCGAAGAACTACAATGAGCAGTTCTTC
TRBD1	TRBJ1-1	TRBV10-3	NA	CAISRQGMNTEAFF	TGTGCCATCAGTAGACAGGGGATGAACACTGAAGCTTTCTTT
NA	TRBJ2-7	TRBV6-5	NA	CASSYSTGAVSYEQYF	TGTGCCAGCAGTTACTCGACGGGAGCTGTCTCCTACGAGCAGTACTTC
NA	TRBJ2-4	TRBV15	NA	CATSRDSFKRAKNIQYF	TGTGCCACCAGCAGAGATTCCTTCAAGCGGGCCAAAAACATTCAGTACTTC
TRBD1	TRBJ2-7	TRBV6-1	NA	CASSEGRDRATTYEQYF	TGTGCCAGCAGTGAAGGGCGGGACAGGGCTACGACCTACGAGCAGTACTTC
TRBD1	TRBJ2-1	TRBV6-5	NA	CASSYSSGTGGREQFF	TGTGCCAGCAGTTACAGCTCCGGGACAGGGGGTCGGGAGCAGTTCTTC
TRBD2	TRBJ2-3	TRBV4-2	NA	CASSPARGLAGVADTQYF	TGTGCCAGCAGCCCCGCGCGGGGACTAGCGGGAGTCGCAGATACGCAGTATTTT
NA	TRBJ2-7	TRBV11-2	NA	CASSLDFSSYEQYF	TGTGCCAGCAGCTTAGACTTCTCTTCCTACGAGCAGTACTTC
NA	TRBJ1-1	TRBV19	NA	CASSIWGGTEAFF	TGTGCCAGTAGTATATGGGGAGGGACTGAAGCTTTCTTT
NA	TRBJ2-3	TRBV7-9	NA	CASSLGGGHQESTDTQYF	TGTGCCAGCAGCCTAGGGGGGGGACATCAGGAAAGCACAGATACGCAGTATTTT
NA	TRBJ1-2	TRBV18	NA	CASSPANYGYTF	TGTGCCAGCTCACCAGCGAACTATGGCTACACCTTC
TRBD1	TRBJ2-3	TRBV5-6	few	CASSRGQGVNTDTQYF	TGTGCCAGCAGCAGGGGACAGGGTGTAAACACAGATACGCAGTATTTT
TRBD1	TRBJ1-1	TRBV7-9	NA	CASSLAGRGQNTEAFF	TGTGCCAGCAGCTTAGCCGGGAGGGGGCAGAACACTGAAGCTTTCTTT
NA	TRBJ2-3	TRBV7-2	NA	CASSFVLISTDTQYF	TGTGCCAGCAGCTTCGTACTAATCAGCACAGATACGCAGTATTTT
TRBD2	TRBJ2-2	TRBV15	NA	CATSRVPGGGRTGELFF	TGTGCCACCAGCAGAGTTCCGGGCGGGGGAAGGACCGGGGAGCTGTTTTTT
NA	TRBJ1-5	TRBV28	NA	CASSWFAGLHQPQHF	TGTGCCAGCAGTTGGTTCGCAGGGTTGCATCAGCCCCAGCATTTT
NA	TRBJ1-5	TRBV10-3	NA	CAISESGGAGNQPQHF	TGTGCCATCAGTGAGTCGGGCGGGGCGGGAAATCAGCCCCAGCATTTT
TRBD1	TRBJ1-4	TRBV19	NA	CASSTRGLGNEKLFF	TGTGCCAGTAGTACCAGGGGGCTCGGTAATGAAAAACTGTTTTTT
TRBD1	TRBJ1-4	TRBV7-9	NA	CASSPEGGGQVNEKLFF	TGTGCCAGCAGCCCGGAAGGGGGGGGACAGGTTAATGAAAAACTGTTTTTT
NA	TRBJ2-5	TRBV21-1	NA	CASSFRLAEQETQYF	TGTGCCAGCAGCTTCCGACTAGCGGAGCAAGAGACCCAGTACTTC
TRBD1	TRBJ1-2	TRBV5-1	NA	CASSPGQGAFYGYTF	TGCGCCAGCAGCCCGGGACAGGGGGCTTTCTATGGCTACACCTTC
NA	TRBJ1-3	TRBV5-6	NA	CASSLRVGAPQGNTIYF	TGTGCCAGCAGCTTGCGAGTGGGGGCCCCGCAAGGAAACACCATATATTTT
TRBD2	TRBJ2-7	TRBV2	few	CASSPAGRGVEEQYF	TGTGCCAGCAGCCCTGCGGGGAGGGGTGTGGAGGAGCAGTACTTC
NA	TRBJ2-7	TRBV28	NA	CASSPPLLGGLYEQYF	TGTGCCAGCAGTCCCCCCTTATTGGGGGGTTTATACGAGCAGTACTTC
TRBD2	TRBJ2-1	TRBV10-3	NA	CAISPTSGRGSYNEQFF	TGTGCCATCAGCCCGACTAGCGGGAGGGGTTCCTACAATGAGCAGTTCTTC
NA	TRBJ1-4	TRBV11-3	NA	CASSLAITGKINEKLFF	TGTGCCAGCAGCTTGGCTATTACAGGGAAGATTAATGAAAAACTGTTTTTT
NA	TRBJ1-2	TRBV4-1	NA	CASSPRGSSPIDGYPF	TGCGCCAGCAGCCCGCGAGGGAGTTCGCCGATTGATGGCTACCCCTTC
NA	TRBJ1-1	TRBV28	NA	CASSLLNTEAFF	TGTGCCAGCAGTCTCTTGAACACTGAAGCTTTCTTT
TRBD2	TRBJ2-1	TRBV27	NA	CASSYPSGGSYNEQFF	TGTGCCAGCAGCTACCCTAGCGGGGGCTCCTACAATGAGCAGTTCTTC
NA	TRBJ1-1	TRBV10-3	few	CAISELGPEAFF	TGTGCCATCAGTGAGCTGGGCCCTGAAGCTTTCTTT
NA	TRBJ1-1	TRBV19	NA	CASSDGGYQVEAFF	TGTGCCAGTAGTGACGGGGGGTACCAAGTCGAAGCTTTCTTT
NA	TRBJ1-2	TRBV28	once	CASRRGGYTF	TGTGCCAGCAGAAGAGGTGGCTACACCTTC
TRBD1	TRBJ2-7	TRBV25-1	NA	CASSTLSRDRVDYEQYF	TGTGCCAGCAGTACATTAAGTAGGGACAGGGTCGATTACGAGCAGTACTTC
NA	TRBJ1-4	TRBV27	NA	CASSFSGVRTNEKLFF	TGTGCCAGCAGTTTCTCGGGGGTGCGAACTAATGAAAAACTGTTTTTT
NA	TRBJ1-1	TRBV5-1	NA	CASSLDLNTEAFF	TGCGCCAGCAGCTTGGATCTAAACACTGAAGCTTTCTTT
TRBD1	TRBJ2-2	TRBV30	NA	CAWSLRQGNTGELFF	TGTGCCTGGAGTTTGCGACAGGGGAACACCGGGGAGCTGTTTTTT
TRBD1	TRBJ2-3	TRBV6-1	NA	CAISGTGDGSDTQYF	TGTGCCATCTCCGGGACAGGGGATGGCTCAGATACGCAGTATTTT
NA	TRBJ1-1	TRBV5-5	NA	CASSLAGTNTEAFF	TGTGCCAGCAGCTTGGCAGGGACAAACACTGAAGCTTTCTTT
TRBD1	TRBJ2-2	TRBV5-1	once	CASSLAGGDTGELFF	TGCGCCAGCAGCTTAGCAGGGGGCGACACCGGGGAGCTGTTTTTT
TRBD2	TRBJ2-1	TRBV28	NA	CASSFFVAGIRGHNEQFF	TGTGCCAGCAGTTTCTTCGTAGCGGGAATTAGGGGACACAATGAGCAGTTCTTC
NA	TRBJ2-7	TRBV18	NA	CASSAETFNEQYF	TGTGCCAGCTCAGCCGAGACATTCAACGAGCAGTACTTC
NA	TRBJ2-3	TRBV5-1	NA	CASSSGLGSMGTDTQYF	TGCGCCAGCAGCTCGGGGCTCGGGAGTATGGGCACAGATACGCAGTATTTT
TRBD1	TRBJ1-1	TRBV15	NA	CATSRRGQGTGNTEAFF	TGTGCCACCAGCAGAAGGGGACAGGGGACCGGGAACACTGAAGCTTTCTTT
NA	TRBJ1-1	TRBV28	NA	CASSLPGYTEAFF	TGTGCCAGCAGTTTGCCAGGGTACACTGAAGCTTTCTTT
NA	TRBJ2-1	TRBV2	NA	CASNWREQFF	TGTGCCAGCAATTGGCGGGAGCAGTTCTTC
NA	TRBJ2-1	TRBV11-1	NA	CASSLSDFGEQFF	TGTGCCAGCAGCTTATCCGACTTTGGTGAGCAGTTCTTC